Shown below are 14 T cell receptor beta chains from a single sample sequenced in a study of shared clonotypes between healthy human individuals. Repertoires were generated with immunoSEQ multiplex PCR, while TCRdb's copy carries only in-frame clones and drops some. The sample shows 850,000 to 1,100,000 clones, about 72% of them seen only once. The sequenced sample was memory CD4+ T cells from PBMCs. The subset denotes: CD45RA-negative fraction. These receptor sequences come from a young man in good health. Some clones in this sample may be carry-over from other donors' samples.

This chain uses TRBV11-2 with TRBJ2-1; D is perhaps TRBD2 (6 bases). Deletions cut 0 bases from V and 0 bases from J, with 9 bases between. Germline CDR1 is SGHAT and CDR2 is FQNNGV. The CDR3 sequence is 16 residues long. The CDR3 DNA follows: TGTGCCAGCAGCTTAGAACGGGGGAGCTCCTACAATGAGCAGTTCTTC. Translating it yields CASSLERGSSYNEQFF.

The sample holds a few counts of this clone. The chain joins TRBV19 to TRBJ2-2; 8 bases align to TRBD1. The CDR3 consists of 15 residues. Germline V gene sequence: CDR1 LNHDA, CDR2 SQIVND (reference sequence). Unmatched junction bases numbered 4, after V lost 0 bases and J lost 7 bases. The CDR3 sequence is CASSIEAGGIGELFF. Here the CDR3 DNA reads TGTGCCAGTAGTATAGAGGCAGGGGGCATCGGGGAGCTGTTTTTT.

V and J are TRBV28 and TRBJ2-1; D gene unclear. CDR3 length: 12 residues. Looked up from germline, CDR1 is MDHEN and CDR2 is SYDVKM. V lost 2 bases and J lost 12, with 11 bases in between. The CDR3 sequence is CASSLDPAAQFF. The CDR3 bases are TGTGCCAGCAGTTTAGATCCCGCGGCGCAGTTCTTC.

V gene TRBV4-2 combines with J gene TRBJ2-3; 13 nucleotides match TRBD2. The germline V gene has CDR1 LGHNA and CDR2 YNFKEQ. This CDR3 contains 17 residues. V dropped 4 bases and J dropped 4; count of bases not matched to a gene: 8. The CDR3 loop is CASSPGLAGFGSDTQYF. The CDR3 bases are TGTGCCAGCAGCCCGGGACTAGCGGGATTTGGGTCAGATACGCAGTATTTT.

This clone was detected once. This sequence joins TRBV11-2 and TRBJ2-2; 10 bases agree with TRBD2. Germline CDR1 SGHAT, CDR2 FQNNGV. The CDR3 runs to 16 residues. Trimming at V came to 2 bases and at J to 6 bases, leaving 6 bases not matched to a gene. The CDR3 sequence is CASSLFLAGVAGELFF. The CDR3 DNA reads TGTGCCAGCAGCTTATTTCTAGCGGGAGTGGCCGGGGAGCTGTTTTTT.

The chain has TRBV2 and TRBJ2-3; D not resolved. CDR3 length: 14 residues. Per germline, CDR1 SNHLY and CDR2 FYNNEI. Trimming took off 0 bases at V and 0 bases at J, with 4 bases between the two ends. The CDR3 DNA reads TGTGCCAGCAGTGAAGCGCCTAGCACAGATACGCAGTATTTT. This encodes CASSEAPSTDTQYF.

The chain has TRBV25-1 and TRBJ2-7, with no clear D. The V gene lost 0 bases and the J gene lost 6 bases, with 15 bases spanning the gap. The CDR3 spans 15 residues. Per germline, CDR1 MGHDK and CDR2 SYGVNS. Written as DNA, the CDR3 is TGTGCCAGCAGTGAATATAGCCTCTCCGAGCCCGAGCAGTACTTC. It is translated as CASSEYSLSEPEQYF.

The V call is TRBV19, the J call TRBJ1-1; TRBD1 agrees at 7 bases. Germline CDR1 reads LNHDA; CDR2 reads SQIVND (reference sequence). Germline trimming cut 3 bases from V and 0 bases from J; bases unmatched to any gene: 4. This CDR3 has 15 residues. This CDR3 reads CASSMGRGLNTEAFF. The CDR3, as DNA: TGTGCCAGTAGTATGGGGAGGGGGCTGAACACTGAAGCTTTCTTT.

This rearrangement joins TRBV2 to TRBJ2-1; the D is unclear. The germline gives CDR1 SNHLY, CDR2 FYNNEI. V lost 4 bases, J lost 0 bases, and 10 bases lay in between. This CDR3 is built from 15 residues. In DNA, the CDR3 is TGTGCCAGCAGTGGTTACAAGAGCTCCTACAATGAGCAGTTCTTC. Protein: CASSGYKSSYNEQFF. Complete variable domain (other parts from reference TRBV2 and TRBJ2-1): EPEVTQTPSHQVTQMGQEVILRCVPISNHLYFYWYRQILGQKVEFLVSFYNNEISEKSEIFDDQFSVERPDGSNFTLKIRSTKLEDSAMYFCASSGYKSSYNEQFFGPGTRLTVL.

Concerning this clone itself: Other nucleotide sequences in the sample specify the same CDR3. V is TRBV5-6 and J is TRBJ2-5; 9 bases align to TRBD2. The V and J ends lost 3 bases and 4 bases, in that order; junction bases with no gene match: 4. The CDR3 is 14 amino acids. Germline V lookup: CDR1 SGHDT, CDR2 YYEEEE. The CDR3 DNA follows: TGTGCCAGCAGCTCCCTGCGGGGGGGAGAGACCCAGTACTTC. Residues: CASSSLRGGETQYF.

The chain is built from TRBV5-1 and TRBJ2-5; 8 bases agree with TRBD1. Trimming cost V 4 bases and J 5 bases; bases outside gene matches: 13. The V gene's germline CDR1 is SGHRS and CDR2 YFSETQ. The CDR3 has 16 amino acids. The DNA for the CDR3 is TGCGCCAGCAGCCCCCTCCGACAGGGGAGTCGGGAGACCCAGTACTTC. It specifies CASSPLRQGSRETQYF.

Note on this clone: In the same sample, other DNA sequences code for this CDR3. The chain combines TRBV15 with TRBJ2-5, with unresolved D. Germline-derived CDR1 and CDR2 are LNHNV and YYDKDF (reference sequence). The CDR3 is 13 residues long. The V and J ends lost 0 bases and 5 bases respectively, with 7 bases between them. The CDR3 loop reads CATSRDPGETQYF. For the CDR3, the DNA is TGTGCCACCAGCAGAGATCCGGGTGAGACCCAGTACTTC.

The rearrangement links TRBV30 to TRBJ1-2; D not certain. Germline lookup yields CDR1 GTSNPN and CDR2 SVGIG (reference sequence). The length of the CDR3 is 14 residues. V was shortened by 2 bases and J by 0 bases, with 10 bases between the two germline ends. CDR3: CAWSLQLANYGYTF. The CDR3 DNA sequence: TGTGCCTGGAGTCTACAGTTAGCTAACTATGGCTACACCTTC.

The chain couples TRBV6-6 to TRBJ1-1, with TRBD1 matching over 9 bases. Germline-derived CDR1 and CDR2 are MNHNY and SVGAGI (reference sequence). Unmatched junction bases numbered 5, after V lost 5 bases and J lost 1 base. CDR3 length equals 15 residues. The chain's CDR3 is CASSGAGQGNTEAFF. CDR3 DNA: TGTGCCAGCAGTGGTGCGGGACAGGGGAACACTGAAGCTTTCTTT.